This passage covers 8 T cell receptor beta chains from one sample sequenced in a study of memory CD4+ T cells and cytomegalovirus serostatus. The table came from immunoSEQ multiplex PCR; TCRdb's copy has only in-frame clones and leaves some out. The sample yields over 35,000 clones, about 78% seen once. Single viable CD3+CD4+CD8-CD45RO+ cells were sorted as the memory CD4+ T cells. Sequences were obtained from memory CD4+ T cells from blood. These receptors all stem from an adult in good health and CMV-seronegative.

V and J are TRBV7-9 and TRBJ2-5; D may match TRBD1 or TRBD2 (5 bases each). CDR3 length: 12 amino acids. V was shortened by 3 bases and J by 7 bases, with 9 bases between the two germline ends. Per germline, CDR1 SEHNR and CDR2 FQNEAQ (reference sequence). CDR3 DNA sequence: TGTGCCAGCAGCTTGGGGGTGGCGACCCAGTACTTC. This codes for CASSLGVATQYF.

V and J are TRBV4-1 and TRBJ2-7, with TRBD1 as a possible D gene (6 bases). The V gene lost 4 bases and the J gene lost 0 bases, with 16 bases spanning the gap. The CDR3 runs to 16 residues. Germline V CDR1 and CDR2: MGHRA, YSYEKL. CDR3 residues: CASSPLETGSSYEQYF. CDR3 bases: TGCGCCAGCAGCCCCCTGGAAACAGGGAGCTCCTACGAGCAGTACTTC.

The chain is built from TRBV28 and TRBJ1-3; D gene uncertain. Germline-derived CDR1 and CDR2 are MDHEN and SYDVKM. The CDR3 is 14 amino acids. Trimming stripped 5 bases from V and 0 bases from J, with 8 bases between. CDR3 in DNA: TGTGCCAGCAGTGCATGGGGCTCTGGAAACACCATATATTTT. Translated: CASSAWGSGNTIYF.

The V and J genes are TRBV7-9 and TRBJ2-7; 7 nucleotides match TRBD1. This CDR3 region has 17 residues. Trimming cost V 0 bases and J 5 bases; bases outside gene matches: 13. Germline V gene data show CDR1 as SEHNR and CDR2 as FQNEAQ (reference sequence). The CDR3 bases are TGTGCCAGCAGCTTAGCGAGAGGGTCAGGGGGTACCCACGAGCAGTACTTC. This gives the protein CASSLARGSGGTHEQYF. Looking up the rest from reference TRBV7-9 and TRBJ2-7 gives the full variable domain: DTGVSQNPRHKITKRGQNVTFRCDPISEHNRLYWYRQTLGQGPEFLTYFQNEAQLEKSRLLSDRFSAERPKGSFSTLEIQRTEQGDSAMYLCASSLARGSGGTHEQYFGPGTRLTVT.

The V call is TRBV2, the J call TRBJ2-5, with 7 nucleotides matching TRBD1. The J call is in doubt because the DNA end fits TRBJ2-7 better. The germline V gene has CDR1 SNHLY and CDR2 FYNNEI. This CDR3 spans 15 amino acids. CDR3 sequence (DNA): TGTGCCAGCAGAGCGAGGACAGGACTGTCCTACGAGCAGTACTTC. Protein: CASRARTGLSYEQYF.

The gene calls are TRBV5-6 and TRBJ2-7; D not resolved. The CDR3 runs to 15 residues. Trimming left V 7 bases short and J 2 bases short, with 19 bases between. Germline CDR1 reads SGHDT; CDR2 reads YYEEEE. The CDR3 DNA reads TGTGCCAGCCAGTGGTCCCCCCGGCTAGCCTACGAGCAGTACTTC. Its protein is CASQWSPRLAYEQYF.

This chain joins TRBV28 and TRBJ2-3; D ambiguous. Trimming stripped 7 bases from V and 5 bases from J, with 7 bases between. Germline-derived CDR1 and CDR2 are MDHEN and SYDVKM. This CDR3 contains 11 residues. CDR3 in amino acids: CASIQGDTQYF. CDR3 DNA sequence: TGTGCCAGCATACAAGGAGATACGCAGTATTTT.

This chain links TRBV7-8 with TRBJ2-7; D ambiguous. The germline gives CDR1 SGHVS, CDR2 FQNEAQ. Deletions cut 5 bases from V and 4 bases from J, with 15 bases between. This CDR3 spans 14 amino acids. CDR3 sequence (DNA): TGTGCCAGCAGCCCCCACCCGTTCCCATACGAGCAGTACTTC. It encodes CASSPHPFPYEQYF.